The sequence of this T cell receptor (beta chain) was determined in a study of blood T cell repertoires in COVID-19. About the study: Specimens from acute and convalescent COVID-19 originated in the United States, Italy and Spain. In each case, the material was cDNA or gDNA derived from T cells, B-cell-depleted T cells, or PBMCs.

The germline CDR1 and CDR2 sequences are SGHRS and YFSETQ. The ends were cut back, 5 bases at V and 5 bases at J, with 14 bases in the middle. The CDR3 runs to 13 residues. Some clones are missing from TCRdb's copy, which holds only in-frame ones; the method was immunoSEQ multiplex PCR. Of about 92,000 clones in the sample, about three quarters were seen once. This TCR derives from a man aged 50 or older who had recovered from COVID-19. The specimen was peripheral blood. The chain combines TRBV5-1 with TRBJ2-7, with D maybe TRBD2 (7 bases). In nucleotides, the CDR3 is TGCGCCAGCAGTCCGGCGGGGGCTGACGAGCAGTACTTC. Encoded protein: CASSPAGADEQYF.